This T cell receptor (beta chain) was retrieved from a study of vaccination and CD4 T cells after COVID-19. Turning to the study itself: Convalescent donors: six male, four female; seven Caucasian, two Asian, one multiracial, two Hispanic. Cellular stimulation was performed using overlapping spike peptides derived from SARS-CoV-2, HCoV-NL63, HCoV-OC43 and HCoV-229E.

A remark on this clonotype: Its antigen is currently unknown.

The Oncomine TCR Beta short-read assay was what sequenced the DNA obtained from cultured CD4+ T cells. Genomic DNA was drawn out of CD4+ T cells grown in culture. MiXCR was run by TCRdb on the PCR reads, yielding one entry per CDR3 protein. This table holds around 13,000 distinct CDR3 sequences, around 49% found once. Germline CDR1 DFQATT, CDR2 SNEGSKA (reference sequence). CDR3 length equals 14 residues. Trimming pared 3 bases from V and 5 bases from J, leaving 16 bases between. The sample's treatment: approximately 11-day PBMC culture with coronavirus spike peptide pools or control peptides (ViraFEST assay). T cells were expanded with peptide pools, and expanded clonotypes were identified by TCR sequencing.

Source material: CD4+ T cells from blood, cultured in vitro. This receptor was obtained from a human donor who had recovered from COVID-19. The chain carries TRBV20-1 and TRBJ1-1; tentatively, D is TRBD1 (5 bases). DNA of the CDR3: TGCAGTGCTAGGCGGGGCTCTGGATGGACTGAAGCTTTCTTT. It specifies CSARRGSGWTEAFF.